This TCR beta chain was documented in a study of blood T cell repertoires in COVID-19. The CDR3 is 16 residues long. With 1 base removed from V and 5 bases from J, the gap between germline ends came to 12 bases. Germline values: CDR1 LGHNT, CDR2 FRNRAP. As originally analysed: Using reference gene primer amplification, nucleated cell counts were estimated. TCRdb's table, derived via immunoSEQ multiplex PCR, lists solely in-frame clones and lacks some. V, J and clone size were drawn from that table, and D and trimming were deduced from the DNA. The data contain 150,000 or so clones, roughly 87% of them singletons. The study recruited people aged about 18 to 89 years across around 23 US areas. The study recruited exposed participants who had met a COVID-19 case within 2 weeks before entry.

This chain links TRBV12-5 with TRBJ2-6; D call uncertain. The sequence derives from a woman between 40 and 55 years old who had been exposed to COVID-19. Sequencing input: PBMCs or T cells enriched from blood (not recorded which). The chain's CDR3 is CASGLGATLRANVLTF. In DNA, the CDR3 is TGTGCTAGTGGTTTGGGGGCAACGCTCAGGGCCAACGTCCTGACTTTC.